This TCR beta chain was observed in a study of T cells after yellow fever vaccination. Looking at the study overall: With SMART-Seq v4 Ultra Low Input, the fractions containing low cell numbers were prepared.

Overall study findings and caveats: A small proportion of clonotypes was detected in both the CD4 and CD8 compartments. The study re-detected most primary-vaccination clones after the booster (approximately 96% CD4, 88% CD8).

A process of 5'RACE template switching, which added a universal primer site and UMIs, was used to make TCR cDNA. Via MiXCR, TCRdb re-called the 5' RACE reads, giving one row per CDR3 protein. The top ten hold 22% of the sample, which has under 40,000 distinct CDR3 sequences, approximately 7% seen once. This clonotype was recorded at least ten times. This TCR was recovered from a man between 18 and 35 years old who received the YFV17D yellow fever vaccine. Sequenced here: PBMCs, either bulk or a sorted T-cell subset (CD4+, CD8+, memory, or dextramer-sorted; not recorded which), sampled on the day of the first yellow fever vaccination.

The CDR3 bases are TGTGCCAGCAGTTACTCGACTCCTGGCGGGGGTATATACAATGAGCAGTTCTTC. Its translation: CASSYSTPGGGIYNEQFF. This sequence joins TRBV6-5 and TRBJ2-1; TRBD2 aligns across 7 bases. After removal of 0 bases from V and 4 bases from J, the junction contained 12 bases not matched to a gene. The germline V gene has CDR1 MNHEY and CDR2 SVGAGI. There are 18 residues in the CDR3.